The subject of this entry is one TCR beta chain. This sample is part of a study of cytomegalovirus exposure and HLA in healthy donors. V lost 0 bases, J lost 5 bases, and 9 bases stayed unmatched. CDR1 and CDR2 from the germline V gene are SGHRS and YFSETQ. This CDR3 contains 17 residues. The PCR had 60 Vbeta and 13 Jbeta primers. Here immunoSEQ multiplex PCR was the method, and the copy in TCRdb shows in-frame clones only, minus some. The sample table sets out 55,000 to 85,000 clones. The chain links TRBV5-1 to TRBJ2-1; 9 positions agree with TRBD1. The receptor was isolated from a woman in her thirties in good health and CMV-seronegative. The sequenced sample was PBMCs. The CDR3 loop is CASSLAPGQGPDNEQFF. CDR3 coding DNA: TGCGCCAGCAGCTTGGCACCAGGACAGGGGCCTGACAATGAGCAGTTCTTC.